The entry that follows covers one TCR beta chain sequence. Individual cDNA molecules received unique molecular identifiers during library preparation. MiXCR was run by TCRdb on the 5' RACE reads, yielding one entry per CDR3 protein. The sample lists some 58,000 distinct CDR3 sequences, 11% occurring once. The CDR3 consists of 16 residues. Losses at the gene ends were 8 bases for V and 0 bases for J; bases not matched to a gene: 11. CDR1 MNHEY and CDR2 SMNVEV come from the germline V gene (reference sequence). This entry is derived from a study of early T cells in non-severe SARS-CoV-2 infection. This TCR came from an adult who was a healthcare worker with PCR-confirmed SARS-CoV-2 infection or an uninfected control (not recorded which). The genes are TRBV27 and TRBJ2-5; 8 bases map to TRBD2. This sample comprised whole blood, obtained at baseline. CDR3 in amino acids: CASRGLAPRYQETQYF. The CDR3 DNA sequence: TGTGCCAGCCGCGGACTAGCTCCAAGGTACCAAGAGACCCAGTACTTC.